Below, 19 T cell receptor beta chains from the same sample are listed, as sequenced in a study of identical twins. In TCRdb, the 5' RACE reads were re-called with MiXCR into one record per CDR3 protein. The sample has around 480,000 distinct CDR3 sequences, approximately 14% seen once. These data were also reused for a study on yellow fever vaccine responses in identical twins.

The specimen was CD4+ T cells sorted from blood. The receptors were sampled from a woman aged 18-30 years in good health.

The chain is built from TRBV12-3 or TRBV12-4 and TRBJ2-3; D is possibly TRBD2 (5 bases). The V gene lost 3 bases and the J gene lost 2 bases, with 15 bases spanning the gap. The CDR3 has 16 amino acids. CDR3 bases: TGTGCCAGCAGTTTTTCTCCCAGCGGCTACACAGATACGCAGTATTTT. Translating it yields CASSFSPSGYTDTQYF.

The rearrangement uses TRBV5-1 and TRBJ2-2; D remains ambiguous. V was cut by 0 bases and J by 6 bases, with 9 bases left in between. Germline values: CDR1 SGHRS, CDR2 YFSETQ. The CDR3 consists of 14 residues. The CDR3 region has the DNA TGCGCCAGCAGCTTGGGCCCAGGAGCCGGGGAGCTGTTTTTT. The encoded protein is CASSLGPGAGELFF.

This clonotype was observed a handful of times. The rearrangement uses TRBV6-4 and TRBJ1-5; D remains ambiguous. CDR3 size: 16 residues. The V gene lost 3 bases and the J gene lost 0 bases, with 12 bases spanning the gap. The V gene's germline CDR1 is MRHNA and CDR2 SNTAGT. The DNA of the CDR3 is TGTGCCAGCAGTGAAAAGGCGGATAATAGCAATCAGCCCCAGCATTTT. Its translation: CASSEKADNSNQPQHF.

This clonotype was observed a handful of times. CDR3: CARPGLRSYEQYF. CDR3 in DNA: TGTGCCAGACCGGGACTGCGCTCCTACGAGCAGTACTTC. The genes are TRBV6-1 and TRBJ2-7, with D tentatively TRBD2 (6 bases). Per the germline V gene, CDR1 is MNHNS and CDR2 is SASEGT. The CDR3 is 13 amino acids. The V and J ends lost 9 bases and 0 bases respectively, with 12 bases between them.

This clonotype was counted ten times or more. The V call is TRBV7-3, the J call TRBJ1-1; D uncertain. Germline lookup yields CDR1 SGHTA and CDR2 FQGTGA. The CDR3 is made up of 13 amino acids. V was trimmed by 5 bases and J by 1 base, leaving 8 bases between them. The CDR3 spells CASSREGNTEAFF. DNA of the CDR3: TGTGCCAGCAGCCGGGAAGGGAACACTGAAGCTTTCTTT.

This chain connects TRBV2 to TRBJ2-7; D is undetermined. With 1 base removed from V and 7 bases from J, the gap between germline ends came to 17 bases. The germline V gene has CDR1 SNHLY and CDR2 FYNNEI. The CDR3 loop spans 15 amino acids. The DNA for the CDR3 is TGTGCCAGCAGTGAAGATCGGCTCGGGTTGTGGGAGCAGTACTTC. Residues: CASSEDRLGLWEQYF.

There are many counts of this clonotype. The V and J genes are TRBV12-3 or TRBV12-4 and TRBJ2-1; 8 bases are a match to TRBD2. After removal of 7 bases from V and 7 bases from J, the junction contained 9 bases not matched to a gene. The CDR3 sequence is 14 residues long. The CDR3 is CASMTGLGSNEQFF. The CDR3, as DNA: TGTGCCAGCATGACGGGACTAGGAAGTAATGAGCAGTTCTTC.

The chain recombines TRBV6-1 with TRBJ2-5; D may be TRBD1 (6 bases). Germline V gene data show CDR1 as MNHNS and CDR2 as SASEGT. V shed 7 bases and J shed 5 bases, with 14 bases lying between them. The CDR3 contains 13 residues. The CDR3 reads CASTWTVGETQYF. For the CDR3, the DNA is TGTGCCAGCACCTGGACAGTCGGGGAGACCCAGTACTTC.

The chain is built from TRBV11-2 and TRBJ2-3; D possibly uses TRBD1 or TRBD2 (5 bases each). The germline gives CDR1 SGHAT, CDR2 FQNNGV. The CDR3 runs to 15 residues. V lost 5 bases to trimming and J lost 0 bases, with 12 bases between them. The CDR3 DNA reads TGTGCCAGCAGCCCGACCGGGGCTAGCACAGATACGCAGTATTTT. It specifies CASSPTGASTDTQYF. Together with reference TRBV11-2 and TRBJ2-3, the CDR3 gives the full variable domain: EAGVAQSPRYKIIEKRQSVAFWCNPISGHATLYWYQQILGQGPKLLIQFQNNGVVDDSQLPKDRFSAERLKGVDSTLKIQPAKLEDSAVYLCASSPTGASTDTQYFGPGTRLTVL.

This clonotype was observed many times. The J gene is TRBJ2-7, the V gene TRBV7-9; D is possibly TRBD1 (7 bases). Trimming removed 4 bases from V and 6 bases from J, with 16 bases in between. Germline CDR1 SEHNR, CDR2 FQNEAQ (reference sequence). CDR3 length: 14 residues. DNA of the CDR3: TGTGCCAGCAGCTCCTCGGGGCAGGGGGGCGAGCAGTACTTC. It specifies CASSSSGQGGEQYF.

This clonotype was seen a handful of times. This chain links TRBV25-1 with TRBJ2-7; D is possibly TRBD2 (7 bases). V lost 2 bases and J lost 6, with 14 bases in between. Germline-derived CDR1 and CDR2 are MGHDK and SYGVNS. The CDR3 runs 14 residues. CDR3 bases: TGTGCCAGCAGTGAAGAGGGGGGGGGGCTCGAGCAGTACTTC. This gives the protein CASSEEGGGLEQYF.

This clonotype was seen a handful of times. The chain has TRBV4-3 and TRBJ1-2, with 7 nucleotides matching TRBD1. After removal of 1 base from V and 8 bases from J, the junction contained 4 bases not matched to a gene. The CDR3 contains 13 residues. Germline V gene sequence: CDR1 LGHNA, CDR2 YSLEER. The CDR3: CASSQGTGVGYTF. The CDR3 DNA reads TGCGCCAGCAGCCAAGGAACAGGGGTCGGCTACACCTTC.

The gene calls are TRBV19 and TRBJ2-7, with D perhaps matching TRBD1 (6 bases). The germline V and J ends were trimmed by 0 bases and 0 bases, with 9 bases remaining between them. CDR3 length: 15 amino acids. The germline CDR1 and CDR2 sequences are LNHDA and SQIVND (reference sequence). CDR3 sequence (DNA): TGTGCCAGTAGTATAGAAGGACAGTACTCCTACGAGCAGTACTTC. Translated, it gives CASSIEGQYSYEQYF. Looking up the rest from reference TRBV19 and TRBJ2-7 gives the full variable domain: DGGITQSPKYLFRKEGQNVTLSCEQNLNHDAMYWYRQDPGQGLRLIYYSQIVNDFQKGDIAEGYSVSREKKESFPLTVTSAQKNPTAFYLCASSIEGQYSYEQYFGPGTRLTVT.

This clonotype was counted between two and nine times. This rearrangement joins TRBV20-1 to TRBJ2-3; D perhaps matches TRBD2 (5 bases). Germline V CDR1 and CDR2: DFQATT, SNEGSKA (reference sequence). The V gene lost 2 bases and the J gene lost 0 bases, with 12 bases spanning the gap. CDR3 length: 15 amino acids. CDR3 residues: CSARYRRASTDTQYF. CDR3 nucleotides: TGCAGTGCTAGATACCGGCGGGCGAGCACAGATACGCAGTATTTT.

The sample holds many counts of this clonotype. The J gene is TRBJ2-2, the V gene TRBV5-1, with D perhaps TRBD1 or TRBD2 (5 bases each). Deletions cut 4 bases from V and 10 bases from J, with 23 bases between. This CDR3 region has 16 residues. Germline-derived CDR1 and CDR2 are SGHRS and YFSETQ. The CDR3 reads CASSEQTGGVGTELFF. The CDR3 DNA reads as TGCGCCAGCAGCGAACAAACAGGAGGCGTCGGTACGGAGCTGTTTTTT.

This clonotype was recorded a few times. V usage is TRBV9 and J usage is TRBJ2-2, with D perhaps matching TRBD1 (6 bases). The V and J ends lost 3 bases and 5 bases respectively, with 11 bases between them. This CDR3 has 14 amino acids. Germline values: CDR1 SGDLS, CDR2 YYNGEE. The CDR3 spells CASSAGVSTGELFF. The CDR3 nucleotides are TGTGCCAGCAGCGCAGGGGTTTCAACCGGGGAGCTGTTTTTT.

In this sample, this clonotype turned up a few times. The CDR3 DNA sequence: TGTGCCACCAGCCTAGCGGGAGCCAGCTCCTACGAGCAGTACTTC. It codes for CATSLAGASSYEQYF. The chain has TRBV15 and TRBJ2-7; 10 bases align to TRBD2. Germline CDR1 is LNHNV and CDR2 is YYDKDF (reference sequence). The CDR3 is made up of 15 amino acids. The junction had 4 bases not matched to a gene; V was cut back by 5 bases and J by 0 bases.

This clonotype was detected a few times. V gene TRBV5-1 combines with J gene TRBJ2-7, with 11 bases matching TRBD1. Germline CDR1 and CDR2: SGHRS and YFSETQ. The trim removed 6 bases at V and 5 bases at J, leaving 7 bases unmatched. The CDR3 runs 14 residues. CDR3 protein: CASKWTGGVDEQYF. The DNA for the CDR3 is TGCGCCAGCAAGTGGACAGGGGGCGTAGACGAGCAGTACTTC.

This clonotype has a handful of counts. V gene TRBV11-2 combines with J gene TRBJ2-3; tentatively, D is TRBD2 (6 bases). The length of the CDR3 is 17 residues. CDR1 and CDR2 from the germline V gene are SGHAT and FQNNGV. With 2 bases removed from V and 2 bases from J, the gap between germline ends came to 17 bases. CDR3 sequence (DNA): TGTGCCAGCAGCTTACTCGGCCTAGCGCTTTTCACAGATACGCAGTATTTT. Protein sequence: CASSLLGLALFTDTQYF.